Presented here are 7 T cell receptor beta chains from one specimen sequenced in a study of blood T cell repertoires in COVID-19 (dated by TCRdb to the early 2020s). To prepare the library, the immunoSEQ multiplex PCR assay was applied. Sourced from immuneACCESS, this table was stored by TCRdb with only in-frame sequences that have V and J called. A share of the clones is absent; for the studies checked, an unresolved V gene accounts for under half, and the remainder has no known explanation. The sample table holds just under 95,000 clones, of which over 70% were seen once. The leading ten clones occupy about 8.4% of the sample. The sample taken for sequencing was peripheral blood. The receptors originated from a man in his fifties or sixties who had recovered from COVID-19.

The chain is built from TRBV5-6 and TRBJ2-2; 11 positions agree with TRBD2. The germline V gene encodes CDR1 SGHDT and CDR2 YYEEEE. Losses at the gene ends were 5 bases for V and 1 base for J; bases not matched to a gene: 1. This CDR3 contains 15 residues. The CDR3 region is CASRLAGVNTGELFF. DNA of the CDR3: TGTGCCAGCAGACTAGCGGGGGTGAACACCGGGGAGCTGTTTTTT. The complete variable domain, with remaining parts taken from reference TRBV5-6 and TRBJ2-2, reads DAGVTQSPTHLIKTRGQQVTLRCSPKSGHDTVSWYQQALGQGPQFIFQYYEEEERQRGNFPDRFSGHQFPNYSSELNVNALLLGDSALYLCASRLAGVNTGELFFGEGSRLTVL.

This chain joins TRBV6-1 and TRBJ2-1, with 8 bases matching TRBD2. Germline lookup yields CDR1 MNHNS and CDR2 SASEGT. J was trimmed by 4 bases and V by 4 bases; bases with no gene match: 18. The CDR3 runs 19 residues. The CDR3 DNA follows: TGTGCCAGCAGTGTTACCCCTAGCGGGCTGGGGGGCGCGTACAATGAGCAGTTCTTC. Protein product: CASSVTPSGLGGAYNEQFF.

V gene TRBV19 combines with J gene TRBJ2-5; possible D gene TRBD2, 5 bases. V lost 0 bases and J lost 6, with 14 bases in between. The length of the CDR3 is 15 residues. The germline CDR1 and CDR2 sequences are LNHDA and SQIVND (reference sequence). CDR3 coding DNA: TGTGCCAGTAGTATAGAATCAGGAAGAGGGAAGACCCAGTACTTC. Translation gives CASSIESGRGKTQYF.

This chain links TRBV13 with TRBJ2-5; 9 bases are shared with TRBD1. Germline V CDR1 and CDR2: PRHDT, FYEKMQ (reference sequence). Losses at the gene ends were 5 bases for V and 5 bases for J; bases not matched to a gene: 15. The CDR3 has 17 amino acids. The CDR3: CASSRGPPGQGAETQYF. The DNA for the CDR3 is TGTGCCAGCAGCCGCGGTCCTCCGGGACAGGGAGCGGAGACCCAGTACTTC.

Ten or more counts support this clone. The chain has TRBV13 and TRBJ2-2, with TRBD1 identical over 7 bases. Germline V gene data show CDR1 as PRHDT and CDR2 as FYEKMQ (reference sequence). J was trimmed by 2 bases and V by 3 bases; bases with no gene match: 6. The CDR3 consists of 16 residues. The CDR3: CASSFSYRGNTGELFF. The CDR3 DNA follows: TGTGCCAGCAGCTTCTCTTACAGGGGTAACACCGGGGAGCTGTTTTTT.

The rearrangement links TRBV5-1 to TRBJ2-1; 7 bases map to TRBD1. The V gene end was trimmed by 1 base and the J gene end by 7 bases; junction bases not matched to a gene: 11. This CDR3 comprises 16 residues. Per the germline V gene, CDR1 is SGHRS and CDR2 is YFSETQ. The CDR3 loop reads CASSLWGTTGLNEQFF. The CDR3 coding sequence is TGCGCCAGCAGCTTGTGGGGTACGACAGGGCTAAATGAGCAGTTCTTC.

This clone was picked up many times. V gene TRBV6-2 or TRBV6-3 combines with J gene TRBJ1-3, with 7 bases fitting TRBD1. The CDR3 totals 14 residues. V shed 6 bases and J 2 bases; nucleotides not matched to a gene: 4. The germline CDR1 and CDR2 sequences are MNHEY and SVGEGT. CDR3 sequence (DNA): TGTGCCAGCAGCCTAACAGGGGCTGGAAACACCATATATTTT. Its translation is CASSLTGAGNTIYF.